Below are 14 T cell receptor beta chains sequenced from a single sample in a study of T cells expressing NK-cell markers. TCRdb reanalyzed the 5' RACE reads and collapses them to one entry per CDR3 protein, without DNA. The sample features about 550,000 distinct CDR3 sequences, with 3% to 4.5% in its top ten. Sequencing was performed on blood T cells: a sorted CD56 or NKG2C T cell subset, CD4+ or CD8+ T cells, or bulk PBMC T cells (not recorded which). The receptors shown here come from a man aged 18-30 years in good health.

The rearrangement uses TRBV5-1 and TRBJ2-3; as DNA is missing, the TRBD1 call by TCRdb cannot be tested. The germline CDR1 and CDR2 sequences are SGHRS and YFSETQ. The CDR3 is 15 amino acids. The CDR3 region is CASSRGQGITDTQYF.

The chain has TRBV7-8 and TRBJ2-6; TCRdb lists TRBD2, though no DNA is available to test this call. The CDR3 is 15 amino acids. Germline loops: CDR1 SGHVS, CDR2 FQNEAQ. The CDR3 spells CASSLAGGGANVLTF.

The chain combines TRBV12-3 or TRBV12-4 with TRBJ2-1; absent DNA, TCRdb's TRBD1 call cannot be checked. The CDR3 length is 17 residues. CDR3 loop: CASSLRDRGRFGSEQFF.

This sequence joins TRBV6-4 and TRBJ2-3; TCRdb selects TRBD2, and the lack of DNA leaves this call unchecked. CDR1 and CDR2 (germline): MRHNA, SNTAGT. The CDR3 contains 15 residues. The CDR3 region is CASSGVAGATDTQYF.

The chain uses TRBV7-6 and TRBJ1-3; the TCRdb D gene call, TRBD1, has no DNA to confirm it. Germline V gene sequence: CDR1 SGHVS, CDR2 FNYEAQ. The CDR3 runs 15 residues. The chain's CDR3 is CASSLGHSSGNTIYF.

The chain uses TRBV20-1 and TRBJ2-5; the D call from TCRdb, TRBD2, cannot be confirmed without DNA. The V gene's germline CDR1 is DFQATT and CDR2 SNEGSKA (reference sequence). This CDR3 has 17 amino acids. The CDR3 region is CSARDGSSGRGGGTQYF.

V gene TRBV28 combines with J gene TRBJ1-3; TCRdb lists TRBD1, though no DNA is available to test this call. Germline V gene data show CDR1 as MDHEN and CDR2 as SYDVKM. The CDR3 covers 13 residues. CDR3 amino acids: CASMLWGENTIYF.

This chain joins TRBV7-9 and TRBJ2-5; lacking DNA, the TRBD1 call made by TCRdb goes unchecked. Germline V CDR1 and CDR2: SEHNR, FQNEAQ (reference sequence). The CDR3 totals 14 residues. The CDR3 sequence is CASSEGQALGTQYF.

The V call is TRBV10-3, the J call TRBJ2-7. CDR1 is ENHRY, CDR2 SYGVKD, per germline. CDR3 size: 16 residues. The CDR3 loop is CAISESEVGNPYEQYF.

The chain links TRBV12-3 or TRBV12-4 to TRBJ2-1; the D gene TCRdb calls, TRBD2, cannot be checked with no DNA. This CDR3 spans 12 amino acids. CDR3 loop: CASSASGRGQFF.

The rearrangement joins TRBV12-3 or TRBV12-4 to TRBJ2-7; the D call from TCRdb, TRBD1, cannot be confirmed without DNA. This CDR3 is built from 15 residues. The CDR3 spells CASSSVGGRGVSQYF.

V gene TRBV24-1 combines with J gene TRBJ2-2; TCRdb's D gene call, TRBD2, goes unchecked for lack of DNA. CDR3 length equals 17 residues. Germline V CDR1 and CDR2: KGHDR, SFDVKD. The CDR3 loop is CATSRSSGRGNTGELFF.

V is TRBV4-3 and J is TRBJ2-1; checking the TCRdb D call of TRBD1 is not possible without DNA. Per germline, CDR1 LGHNA and CDR2 YSLEER. The CDR3 is made up of 13 amino acids. CDR3 residues: CASSQVGSLEQFF.

The chain links TRBV5-5 to TRBJ1-3; checking the TCRdb D call of TRBD1 is not possible without DNA. The CDR3 sequence is 15 residues long. Germline V CDR1 and CDR2: SGHKS, YYEKEE (reference sequence). CDR3 residues: CASRQEQGAGNTIYF.